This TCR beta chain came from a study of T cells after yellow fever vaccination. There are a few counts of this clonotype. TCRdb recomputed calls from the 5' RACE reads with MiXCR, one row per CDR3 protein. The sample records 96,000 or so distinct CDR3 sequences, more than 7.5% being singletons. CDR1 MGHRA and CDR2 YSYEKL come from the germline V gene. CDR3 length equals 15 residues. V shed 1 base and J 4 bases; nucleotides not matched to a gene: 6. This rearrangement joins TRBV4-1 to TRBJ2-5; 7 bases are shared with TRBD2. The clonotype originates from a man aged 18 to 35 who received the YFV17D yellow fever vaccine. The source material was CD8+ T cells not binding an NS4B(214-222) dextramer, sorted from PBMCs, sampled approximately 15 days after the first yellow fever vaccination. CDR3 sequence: CASSQGGGPGETQYF. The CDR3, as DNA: TGCGCCAGCAGCCAAGGCGGGGGACCGGGAGAGACCCAGTACTTC.